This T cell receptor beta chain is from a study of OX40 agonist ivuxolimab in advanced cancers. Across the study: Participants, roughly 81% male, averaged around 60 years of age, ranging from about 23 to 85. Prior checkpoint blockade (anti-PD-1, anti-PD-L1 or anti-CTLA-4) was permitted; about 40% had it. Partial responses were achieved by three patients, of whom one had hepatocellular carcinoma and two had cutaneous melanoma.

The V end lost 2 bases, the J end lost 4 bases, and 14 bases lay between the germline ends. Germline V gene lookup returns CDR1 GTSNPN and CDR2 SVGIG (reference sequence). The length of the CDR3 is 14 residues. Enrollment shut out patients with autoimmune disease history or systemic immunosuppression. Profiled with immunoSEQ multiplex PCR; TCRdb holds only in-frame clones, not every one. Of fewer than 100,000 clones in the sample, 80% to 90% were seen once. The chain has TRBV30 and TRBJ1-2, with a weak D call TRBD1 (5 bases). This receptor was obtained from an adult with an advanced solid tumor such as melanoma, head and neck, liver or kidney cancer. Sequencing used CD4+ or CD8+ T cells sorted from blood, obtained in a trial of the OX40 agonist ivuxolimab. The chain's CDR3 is CAWSRQAGGYGYTF. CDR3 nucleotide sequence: TGTGCCTGGAGTCGGCAGGCGGGGGGCTATGGCTACACCTTC.